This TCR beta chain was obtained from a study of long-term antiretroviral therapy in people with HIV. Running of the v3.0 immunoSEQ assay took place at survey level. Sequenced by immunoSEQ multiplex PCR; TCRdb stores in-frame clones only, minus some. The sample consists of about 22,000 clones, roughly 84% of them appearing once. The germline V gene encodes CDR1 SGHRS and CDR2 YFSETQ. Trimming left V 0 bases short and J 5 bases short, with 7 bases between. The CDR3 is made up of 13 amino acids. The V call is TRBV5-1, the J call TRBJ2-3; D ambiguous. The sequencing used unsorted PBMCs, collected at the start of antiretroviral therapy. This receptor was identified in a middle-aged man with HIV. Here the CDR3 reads CASSLAFLDTQYF. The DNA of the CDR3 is TGCGCCAGCAGCTTGGCCTTTCTAGATACGCAGTATTTT.